These 3 T cell receptor beta chains were all obtained from the same sample, sequenced in a study of cytomegalovirus exposure and HLA in healthy donors. Sequencing was performed with immunoSEQ multiplex PCR; in TCRdb, only in-frame clones are kept and a portion is missing. The data show fewer than 400,000 clones, roughly 85% seen once. The sequencing sample was made of PBMCs. These receptors all come from a woman aged 18-30 years in good health and CMV-seronegative.

The V gene is TRBV4-3, the J gene TRBJ2-2; 9 nucleotides align to TRBD1. CDR1 and CDR2 (germline): LGHNA, YSLEER. With 2 bases clipped from V and 6 bases from J, the junction kept 4 bases outside the gene matches. The CDR3 contains 15 residues. The CDR3 sequence is CASSQYRGRSGELFF. The CDR3 coding sequence is TGCGCCAGCAGCCAATACAGGGGGCGGTCCGGGGAGCTGTTTTTT.

The chain uses TRBV7-3 and TRBJ2-2; no clear D. In germline, CDR1 is SGHTA, CDR2 FQGTGA. CDR3 length: 12 amino acids. V lost 4 bases to trimming and J lost 6 bases, with 6 bases between them. CDR3 sequence: CASSYVSGELFF. CDR3 nucleotide sequence: TGTGCCAGCAGCTATGTCTCCGGGGAGCTGTTTTTT.

V gene TRBV14 combines with J gene TRBJ2-2; D possibly corresponds to TRBD1 (6 bases). This CDR3 region has 15 residues. Germline V gene lookup returns CDR1 SGHDN and CDR2 FVKESK. V was trimmed by 4 bases and J by 1 base, leaving 10 bases between them. CDR3 nucleotides: TGTGCCAGCAGCCCACAGGGCCTGAACACCGGGGAGCTGTTTTTT. Amino acids: CASSPQGLNTGELFF.